This T cell receptor beta chain emerged from a study of cytomegalovirus exposure and HLA in healthy donors. Points from the study as a whole: The classifier, whose performance was assessed in both the original and validation cohorts, reportedly diagnosed cytomegalovirus status with high specificity and sensitivity. Later analysis placed DRB1 highest and HLA-C lowest in TCR association rates, which differed by HLA locus. Researchers counted roughly 150 TCR beta chains as cytomegalovirus-associated. Owing to their indistinguishability, certain V segments, notably TRBV6-2 and TRBV6-3, were excluded.

PCR amplification relied on 60 Vbeta primers (plus 13 Jbeta primers). Measured with immunoSEQ multiplex PCR; TCRdb has only the in-frame clones, and not every one. The sample yields around 130,000 clones, approximately 72% seen once. Points on this clone: Its target is unknown.

This CDR3 is built from 15 residues. In germline, CDR1 is ENHRY, CDR2 SYGVKD. V lost 9 bases, J lost 3 bases, and 7 bases stayed unmatched. This TCR was sampled from a woman aged 55 to 70 in good health and CMV-seronegative. The sample comprised PBMCs. The chain uses TRBV10-3 and TRBJ2-3; 12 bases map to TRBD2. The CDR3 DNA sequence: TGTGCCATAACGCGCGGACTAGCGGGAACAGATACGCAGTATTTT. It yields the protein CAITRGLAGTDTQYF.